These 27 T cell receptor beta chains share one sample of origin, sequenced in a study of siplizumab effects on memory and regulatory T cells. Measured with immunoSEQ multiplex PCR; TCRdb has only the in-frame clones, and not every one. The sample shows some 88,000 clones, 80% to 90% of them seen only once. What was sequenced was CD4+ T cells sorted from blood. Receptor source: a human donor in good health.

A remark on this clone: The junction departs from the called germline gene at one end, perhaps through a read error. The chain recombines TRBV28 with TRBJ2-7; D is undetermined. The CDR3 extends over 13 amino acids. Germline V gene data show CDR1 as MDHEN and CDR2 as SYDVKM. This CDR3 reads CATSDTTTYEQYF. The CDR3 DNA reads as TGTGCCACCAGTGACACGACGACCTACGAGCAGTACTTC.

The chain couples TRBV29-1 to TRBJ1-1; 7 bases are shared with TRBD1. The germline V gene encodes CDR1 SQVTM and CDR2 ANQGSEA. The CDR3 consists of 12 residues. Trimming removed 6 bases from V and 3 bases from J; junction bases left unmatched: 4. The CDR3 region has the DNA TGCAGCGTAGGGGGACAGCACACTGAAGCTTTCTTT. As protein: CSVGGQHTEAFF.

The chain is built from TRBV9 and TRBJ2-3; D uncertain. The CDR3 is 12 residues long. The germline V and J ends were trimmed by 0 bases and 4 bases, with 3 bases remaining between them. CDR1 is SGDLS, CDR2 YYNGEE, per germline. As DNA, the CDR3 is TGTGCCAGCAGCGTAGGGGCAGATACGCAGTATTTT. Translated, it gives CASSVGADTQYF. Using reference TRBV9 and TRBJ2-3 for the parts outside the CDR3, the full variable domain is DSGVTQTPKHLITATGQRVTLRCSPRSGDLSVYWYQQSLDQGLQFLIQYYNGEERAKGNILERFSAQQFPDLHSELNLSSLELGDSALYFCASSVGADTQYFGPGTRLTVL.

The CDR3: CASSQEGGHEQYF. In DNA form, the CDR3 reads TGCGCCAGCAGCCAAGAAGGGGGCCACGAGCAGTACTTC. The V gene is TRBV4-3, the J gene TRBJ2-7; 7 positions match TRBD1. Unmatched junction bases numbered 1, after V lost 0 bases and J lost 5 bases. From germline, CDR1 is LGHNA and CDR2 YSLEER. CDR3 length equals 13 residues.

The gene calls are TRBV5-4 and TRBJ1-1; 11 bases agree with TRBD1. The CDR3 runs to 14 residues. After removal of 4 bases from V and 4 bases from J, the junction contained 3 bases not matched to a gene. Germline loops: CDR1 SGHNT, CDR2 YYREEE (reference sequence). CDR3 nucleotides: TGTGCCAGCAGCAGGGACAGGGGGGGCACTGAAGCTTTCTTT. Translating gives CASSRDRGGTEAFF.

V is TRBV12-5 and J is TRBJ2-7; TRBD2 agrees at 7 bases. The CDR3 is made up of 15 amino acids. Germline CDR1 reads LGHNT; CDR2 reads FRNRAP. Trimming at V came to 0 bases and at J to 3 bases, leaving 5 bases not matched to a gene. The chain's CDR3 is CASGLVVGRGYEQYF. In DNA, the CDR3 is TGTGCTAGTGGTTTGGTAGTGGGGAGGGGCTACGAGCAGTACTTC.

This sequence joins TRBV7-9 and TRBJ2-7, with 10 bases lining up with TRBD1. The junction had 3 bases not matched to a gene; V was cut back by 1 base and J by 3 bases. The V gene's germline CDR1 is SEHNR and CDR2 FQNEAQ (reference sequence). The CDR3 length is 15 residues. DNA for the CDR3: TGTGCCAGCAGCTTAGGCCGGGACAGGGGCTACGAGCAGTACTTC. Translating gives CASSLGRDRGYEQYF.

V is TRBV15 and J is TRBJ2-3; D is possibly TRBD2 (5 bases). The germline gives CDR1 LNHNV, CDR2 YYDKDF (reference sequence). Trimming stripped 1 base from V and 4 bases from J, with 12 bases between. This CDR3 has 15 residues. The DNA of the CDR3 is TGTGCCACCAGCAGAGCTGCGGGTGCGGCAGATACGCAGTATTTT. Protein sequence: CATSRAAGAADTQYF.

This clone was found a few times. The chain employs TRBV27 and TRBJ1-1; D gene unclear. This CDR3 has 13 amino acids. Germline CDR1 reads MNHEY; CDR2 reads SMNVEV (reference sequence). V lost 6 bases, J lost 3 bases, and 11 bases lay in between. The CDR3 here is CASRPSRDTEAFF. In DNA, the CDR3 is TGTGCCAGCAGACCATCTAGGGACACTGAAGCTTTCTTT.

The chain joins TRBV28 to TRBJ1-4; D is uncertain. The CDR3 extends over 17 amino acids. Germline lookup yields CDR1 MDHEN and CDR2 SYDVKM. The V end lost 5 bases, the J end lost 8 bases, and 24 bases lay between the germline ends. The CDR3 protein is CASSPTPGSGFQEKLFF. CDR3 coding DNA: TGTGCCAGCAGTCCCACCCCAGGTTCGGGGTTCCAAGAAAAACTGTTTTTT.

There are a few counts of this clone. The rearrangement links TRBV5-1 to TRBJ2-3; no clear D gene. V lost 3 bases and J 2 bases, leaving 4 bases between the germline ends. Germline CDR1 is SGHRS and CDR2 is YFSETQ. The CDR3 is 12 amino acids. DNA for the CDR3: TGCGCCAGCAGCTCCAACACAGATACGCAGTATTTT. Encoded protein: CASSSNTDTQYF.

This chain joins TRBV7-9 and TRBJ2-1; the match to TRBD2 covers 11 bases. The CDR3 covers 15 residues. CDR1 is SEHNR, CDR2 FQNEAQ, per germline (reference sequence). V lost 2 bases, J lost 9 bases, and 6 bases stayed unmatched. The chain's CDR3 is CASSLTSGSSVEQFF. The CDR3 nucleotides are TGTGCCAGCAGCTTAACTAGCGGGAGTTCAGTTGAGCAGTTCTTC.

The chain links TRBV5-5 to TRBJ1-4; TRBD1 matches 11 bases. Germline V gives CDR1 SGHKS, CDR2 YYEKEE (reference sequence). The ends lost 4 bases at V and 8 bases at J; junction bases unmatched: 7. There are 15 residues in the CDR3. The CDR3 nucleotides are TGTGCCAGCAGCGATCCGGGACAGGGGGTGGAAAAACTGTTTTTT. As protein: CASSDPGQGVEKLFF.

The CDR3 coding sequence is TGTGCCAGCAGCCCCTCGGCCAGGGGAACAGATACGCAGTATTTT. Its protein product is CASSPSARGTDTQYF. The chain uses TRBV27 and TRBJ2-3; possible D gene TRBD1, 6 bases. Germline CDR1 reads MNHEY; CDR2 reads SMNVEV (reference sequence). The CDR3 covers 15 residues. V lost 6 bases and J 3 bases, leaving 16 bases between the germline ends.

The V call is TRBV7-3, the J call TRBJ2-2, with D maybe TRBD1 (5 bases). From germline, CDR1 is SGHTA and CDR2 FQGTGA. V was clipped by 3 bases and J by 6 bases, with 14 bases between them. The CDR3 totals 15 residues. The CDR3 DNA is TGTGCCAGCAGCTTGCAGGCAGGGAAGGCCGGGGAGCTGTTTTTT. It translates to CASSLQAGKAGELFF.

V usage is TRBV27 and J usage is TRBJ2-1, with 9 positions matching TRBD2. Germline CDR1 reads MNHEY; CDR2 reads SMNVEV (reference sequence). The CDR3 length is 17 residues. V gave up 5 bases and J gave up 4 bases; unmatched junction bases: 12. The CDR3 loop is CASSPHGPSGRYNEQFF. The CDR3 bases are TGTGCCAGCAGTCCACACGGGCCCAGCGGGAGGTACAATGAGCAGTTCTTC.

V gene TRBV5-6 combines with J gene TRBJ2-5, with 8 bases lining up with TRBD2. With V trimmed by 0 bases and J by 4 bases, 5 bases remained unmatched. The CDR3 contains 15 residues. Germline V gives CDR1 SGHDT, CDR2 YYEEEE. The CDR3 here is CASSLEISGTETQYF. CDR3 bases: TGTGCCAGCAGCTTGGAGATTAGCGGGACAGAGACCCAGTACTTC.

V is TRBV5-4 and J is TRBJ2-5; 9 nucleotides agree with TRBD2. Trimming at V came to 2 bases and at J to 4 bases, leaving 9 bases not matched to a gene. The CDR3 consists of 16 residues. The germline V gene has CDR1 SGHNT and CDR2 YYREEE (reference sequence). Here the CDR3 DNA reads TGTGCCAGCAGCTTAGCCAGCGGGAGGAATGGAGAGACCCAGTACTTC. Translated, it gives CASSLASGRNGETQYF.

The rearrangement links TRBV9 to TRBJ2-3; D may be TRBD2 (6 bases). CDR1 is SGDLS and CDR2 is YYNGEE in the germline V gene. This CDR3 comprises 15 residues. V shed 4 bases and J shed 0 bases, with 12 bases lying between them. CDR3 sequence (DNA): TGTGCCAGCAGCCCAGGGACTCACAGCACAGATACGCAGTATTTT. Protein product: CASSPGTHSTDTQYF. Full variable domain (missing parts from reference TRBV9 and TRBJ2-3): DSGVTQTPKHLITATGQRVTLRCSPRSGDLSVYWYQQSLDQGLQFLIQYYNGEERAKGNILERFSAQQFPDLHSELNLSSLELGDSALYFCASSPGTHSTDTQYFGPGTRLTVL.

Regarding this clone: Mismatch with germline at one junction end may stem from a read error. The chain carries TRBV30 and TRBJ1-4; no clear D gene. This CDR3 contains 13 residues. Looked up from germline, CDR1 is GTSNPN and CDR2 is SVGIG (reference sequence). CDR3 in DNA: TGTGCCTGGAGTGTAACCCCTAACGAAAAACTGTTTTTT. It translates to CAWSVTPNEKLFF. Full variable domain (outside the CDR3, taken from reference TRBV30 and TRBJ1-4): SQTIHQWPATLVQPVGSPLSLECTVEGTSNPNLYWYRQAAGRGLQLLFYSVGIGQISSEVPQNLSASRPQDRQFILSSKKLLLSDSGFYLCAWSVTPNEKLFFGSGTQLSVL.

The CDR3: CASSPGTSTYNEQFF. The CDR3 region has the DNA TGTGCCAGCAGCCCCGGGACTAGCACCTACAATGAGCAGTTCTTC. This sequence joins TRBV7-3 and TRBJ2-1; TRBD2 matches at 9 bases. Germline V gene lookup returns CDR1 SGHTA and CDR2 FQGTGA. The CDR3 has 15 amino acids. Germline trimming cut 5 bases from V and 2 bases from J; bases unmatched to any gene: 4. The whole variable domain, remainder taken from reference TRBV7-3 and TRBJ2-1, is GAGVSQTPSNKVTEKGKYVELRCDPISGHTALYWYRQSLGQGPEFLIYFQGTGAADDSGLPNDRFFAVRPEGSVSTLKIQRTERGDSAVYLCASSPGTSTYNEQFFGPGTRLTVL.

Note on this clone: The junction and the germline gene differ at one end; a read error may be behind it. DNA for the CDR3: TGTGCTAGCAGCTTAGGGACTAGCGGGATTTACGAGCAGTACTTC. Its protein is CASSLGTSGIYEQYF. This sequence joins TRBV7-7 and TRBJ2-7, with 13 bases lining up with TRBD2. The CDR3 has 15 amino acids. CDR1 SSHAT and CDR2 FNYEAQ come from the germline V gene (reference sequence).

This chain connects TRBV19 to TRBJ1-2; D remains unclear. The CDR3 length is 15 residues. CDR1 is LNHDA and CDR2 is SQIVND in the germline V gene (reference sequence). V was pared by 6 bases and J by 0 bases, with 14 bases between. The CDR3: CASSQRTVANYGYTF. CDR3 nucleotide sequence: TGTGCCAGTAGCCAACGGACCGTAGCTAACTATGGCTACACCTTC.

The V gene is TRBV7-3, the J gene TRBJ2-2, with a tentative D call TRBD1 (5 bases). V was shortened by 7 bases and J by 5 bases, with 11 bases between the two germline ends. CDR1 is SGHTA, CDR2 FQGTGA, per germline. The CDR3 has 13 amino acids. CDR3 sequence reads: CASKTDRTGELFF. CDR3 DNA sequence: TGTGCCAGCAAGACAGACCGGACCGGGGAGCTGTTTTTT.

The chain employs TRBV7-2 and TRBJ2-2, with TRBD2 matching 9 bases. The CDR3 has 16 amino acids. CDR1 is SGHTA, CDR2 FQGNSA, per germline. Germline trimming cut 6 bases from V and 4 bases from J; bases unmatched to any gene: 9. The CDR3 protein is CASSPVRGRATGELFF. The CDR3 DNA reads as TGTGCCAGCAGTCCCGTCCGCGGGAGGGCCACCGGGGAGCTGTTTTTT.

The rearrangement joins TRBV6-1 to TRBJ2-1, with TRBD1 identical over 9 bases. Trimming cost V 6 bases and J 3 bases; bases outside gene matches: 6. The germline V gene encodes CDR1 MNHNS and CDR2 SASEGT. The CDR3 length is 15 residues. CDR3 in amino acids: CASRFRDRDYNEQFF. In DNA form, the CDR3 reads TGTGCCAGCAGGTTCAGGGACAGGGACTACAATGAGCAGTTCTTC.

As for this clone: Other DNA sequences of this sample code for an identical CDR3. The chain is built from TRBV18 and TRBJ1-1, with 10 bases lining up with TRBD1. V lost 2 bases and J lost 7; bases outside the gene matches: 1. Per the germline V gene, CDR1 is KGHSH and CDR2 is LQKENI. This CDR3 region has 13 residues. CDR3 residues: CASSPGQGGEAFF. The DNA of the CDR3 is TGTGCCAGCTCACCAGGACAGGGGGGTGAAGCTTTCTTT.